Included here is one T cell receptor (beta chain) sequence, with context. What it recognizes is unknown. The data belong to a study of cytomegalovirus exposure and HLA in healthy donors. Broader study findings: Some TCR beta chains (around 180 of them) were listed as cytomegalovirus-associated.

TCRdb's table, derived via immunoSEQ multiplex PCR, lists solely in-frame clones and lacks some. The sample shows approximately 240,000 clones, about nine tenths of them seen only once. The CDR3 has 16 residues. Germline V gene sequence: CDR1 WNHNN, CDR2 SYGVQD (reference sequence). Germline trimming cut 4 bases from V and 7 bases from J; bases unmatched to any gene: 9. The chain has TRBV10-1 and TRBJ2-1, with 11 bases identical to TRBD2. The sample consisted of PBMCs. This receptor was identified in a young woman in good health and CMV-seronegative. CDR3: CASSGGSGRALNEQFF. In DNA, the CDR3 is TGCGCCAGCAGTGGGGGTAGCGGGAGGGCCTTGAATGAGCAGTTCTTC.